This TCR beta chain came from a study of cytomegalovirus exposure and HLA in healthy donors. In the study overall: Early on, a data release was issued that held 80 million or so unique TCRs from HLA-typed donors.

PCR used 60 Vbeta primers and 13 Jbeta primers. TCRdb's copy holds only in-frame clones and misses some; the assay was immunoSEQ multiplex PCR. In total, the table holds about 51,000 clones. V lost 0 bases, J lost 3 bases, and 8 bases lay in between. CDR1 is MNHEY, CDR2 SMNVEV, per germline (reference sequence). The CDR3 is 14 residues long. As regards this clone: The antigen is undetermined.

Study results and caveats: Only CMV serostatus was available as immune exposure information. In an earlier analysis, in 540 or so donors, most V segments appeared productive either ~87% or ~30% of the time. A later look showed TCR association rates differing by HLA locus, highest for DRB1 and lowest for HLA-C.

Sequenced input: PBMCs. The chain joins TRBV27 to TRBJ1-1, with a tentative D call TRBD1 (5 bases). This TCR derives from a man aged 40-49 years in good health and CMV-seropositive. As DNA, the CDR3 is TGTGCCAGCAGTTTATCAGGAGGGGACACTGAAGCTTTCTTT. Residues: CASSLSGGDTEAFF.